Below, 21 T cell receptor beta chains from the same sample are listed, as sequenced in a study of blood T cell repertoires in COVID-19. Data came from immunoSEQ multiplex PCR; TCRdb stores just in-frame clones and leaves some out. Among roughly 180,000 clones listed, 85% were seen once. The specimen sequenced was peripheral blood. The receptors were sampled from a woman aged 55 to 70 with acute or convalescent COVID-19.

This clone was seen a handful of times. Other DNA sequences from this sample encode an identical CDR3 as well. The CDR3 loop reads CASKRADTQYF. The CDR3 nucleotides read TGCGCCAGCAAGAGGGCAGATACGCAGTATTTT. This sequence joins TRBV5-1 and TRBJ2-3; a possible D gene is TRBD2 (5 bases). CDR1 is SGHRS, CDR2 YFSETQ, per germline. V was pared by 6 bases and J by 4 bases, with 6 bases between. The CDR3 covers 11 residues.

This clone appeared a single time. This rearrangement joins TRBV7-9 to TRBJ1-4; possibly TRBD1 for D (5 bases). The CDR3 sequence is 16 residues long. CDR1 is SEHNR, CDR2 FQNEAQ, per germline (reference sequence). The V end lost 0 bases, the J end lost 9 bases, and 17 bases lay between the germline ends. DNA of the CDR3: TGTGCCAGCAGCTTAGCCCGGGGGATGAGTGTTCAAAAACTGTTTTTT. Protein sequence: CASSLARGMSVQKLFF.

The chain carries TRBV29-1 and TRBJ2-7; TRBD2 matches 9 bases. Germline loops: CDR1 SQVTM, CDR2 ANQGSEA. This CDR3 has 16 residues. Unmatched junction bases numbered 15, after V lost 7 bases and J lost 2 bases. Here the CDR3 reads CSAAHGLASTAYEQYF. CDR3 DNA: TGCAGCGCTGCACATGGACTAGCGAGCACCGCCTACGAGCAGTACTTC.

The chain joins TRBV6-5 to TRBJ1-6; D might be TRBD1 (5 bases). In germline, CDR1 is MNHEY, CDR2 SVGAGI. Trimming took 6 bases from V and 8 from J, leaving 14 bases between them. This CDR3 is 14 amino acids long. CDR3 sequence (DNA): TGTGCCAGCAGCTTCCGGGGGTCTGATTCACCCCTCCACTTT. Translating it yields CASSFRGSDSPLHF.

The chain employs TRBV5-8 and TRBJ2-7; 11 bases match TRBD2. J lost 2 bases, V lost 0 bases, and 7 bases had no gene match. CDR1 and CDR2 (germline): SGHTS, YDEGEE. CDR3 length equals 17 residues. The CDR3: CASSLGLAGNRPYEQYV. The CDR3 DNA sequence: TGTGCCAGCAGCTTGGGACTAGCGGGGAATAGGCCCTACGAGCAGTACGTC.

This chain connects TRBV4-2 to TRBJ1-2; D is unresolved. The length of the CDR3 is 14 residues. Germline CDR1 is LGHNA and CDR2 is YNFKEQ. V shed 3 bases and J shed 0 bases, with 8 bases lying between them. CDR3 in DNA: TGTGCCAGCAGCCATTCAGAAACTAACTATGGCTACACCTTC. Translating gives CASSHSETNYGYTF.

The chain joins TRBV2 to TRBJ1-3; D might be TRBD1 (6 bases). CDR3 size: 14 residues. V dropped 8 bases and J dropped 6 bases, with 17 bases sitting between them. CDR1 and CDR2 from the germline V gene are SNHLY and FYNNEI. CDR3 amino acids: CASGEDRLKNTIYF. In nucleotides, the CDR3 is TGTGCCAGCGGAGAGGACAGATTAAAAAACACCATATATTTT.

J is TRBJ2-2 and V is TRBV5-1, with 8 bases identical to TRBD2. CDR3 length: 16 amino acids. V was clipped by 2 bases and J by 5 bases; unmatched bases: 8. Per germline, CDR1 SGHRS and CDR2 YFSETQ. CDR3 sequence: CASSFSASGQTGELFF. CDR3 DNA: TGCGCCAGCAGCTTTTCCGCTAGCGGGCAAACCGGGGAGCTGTTTTTT.

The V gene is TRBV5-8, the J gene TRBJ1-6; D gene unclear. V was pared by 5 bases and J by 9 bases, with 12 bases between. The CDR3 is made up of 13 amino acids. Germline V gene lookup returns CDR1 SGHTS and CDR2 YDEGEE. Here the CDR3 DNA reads TGTGCCAGCAGATACAGTTCGGTTTCACCCCTCCACTTT. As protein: CASRYSSVSPLHF. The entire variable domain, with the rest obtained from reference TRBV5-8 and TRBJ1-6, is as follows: EAGVTQSPTHLIKTRGQQATLRCSPISGHTSVYWYQQALGLGLQFLLWYDEGEERNRGNFPPRFSGRQFPNYSSELNVNALELEDSALYLCASRYSSVSPLHFGNGTRLTVT.

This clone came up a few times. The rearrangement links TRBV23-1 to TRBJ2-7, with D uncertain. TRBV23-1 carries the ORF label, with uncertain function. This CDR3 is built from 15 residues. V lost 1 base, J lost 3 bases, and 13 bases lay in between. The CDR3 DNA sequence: TGCGCCAGCAGTCAATTGTTGGTCAGACTCTACGAGCAGTACTTC. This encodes CASSQLLVRLYEQYF.

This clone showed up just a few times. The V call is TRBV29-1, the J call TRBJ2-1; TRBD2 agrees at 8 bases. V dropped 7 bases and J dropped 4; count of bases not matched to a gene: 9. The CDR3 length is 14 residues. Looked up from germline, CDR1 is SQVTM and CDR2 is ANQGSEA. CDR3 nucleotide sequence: TGCAGCGCATACAAGCGGGAGACATACAATGAGCAGTTCTTC. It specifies CSAYKRETYNEQFF.

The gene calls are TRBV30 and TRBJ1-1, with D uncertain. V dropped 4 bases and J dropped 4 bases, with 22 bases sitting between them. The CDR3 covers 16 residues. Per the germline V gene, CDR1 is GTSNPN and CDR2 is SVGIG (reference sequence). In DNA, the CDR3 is TGTGCCTGGACCCGACTGGGAGACGGGATGTTCACTGAAGCTTTCTTT. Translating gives CAWTRLGDGMFTEAFF.

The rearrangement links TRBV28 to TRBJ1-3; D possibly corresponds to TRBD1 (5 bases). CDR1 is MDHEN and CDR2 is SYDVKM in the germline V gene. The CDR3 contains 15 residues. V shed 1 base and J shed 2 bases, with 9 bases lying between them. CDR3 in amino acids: CASSLLSGPGNTIYF. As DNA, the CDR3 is TGTGCCAGCAGTTTATTGTCAGGGCCTGGAAACACCATATATTTT.

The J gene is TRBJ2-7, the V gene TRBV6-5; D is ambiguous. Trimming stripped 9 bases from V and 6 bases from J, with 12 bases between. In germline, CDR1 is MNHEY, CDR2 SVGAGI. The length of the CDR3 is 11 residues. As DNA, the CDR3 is TGTGCCAGTGACAACCGGCGCGAGCAGTACTTC. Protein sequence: CASDNRREQYF.

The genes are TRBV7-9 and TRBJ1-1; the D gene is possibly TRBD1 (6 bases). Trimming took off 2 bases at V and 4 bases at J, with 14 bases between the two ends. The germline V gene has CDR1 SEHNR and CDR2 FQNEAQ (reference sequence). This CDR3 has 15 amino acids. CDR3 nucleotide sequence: TGTGCCAGCAGCTTACGGGAAAGGGGGGGCACTGAAGCTTTCTTT. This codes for CASSLRERGGTEAFF.

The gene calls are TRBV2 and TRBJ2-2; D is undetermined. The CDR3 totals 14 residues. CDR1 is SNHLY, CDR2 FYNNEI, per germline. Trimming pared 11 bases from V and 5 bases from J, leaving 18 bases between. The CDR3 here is CAGKPRTLTGELFF. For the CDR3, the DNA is TGTGCCGGCAAGCCCCGCACCTTAACCGGGGAGCTGTTTTTT.

CDR3 nucleotide sequence: TGTGCCAGCAGCTTGGGCGCGCCCCCGGGGGACATTCAGTACTTC. This translates into CASSLGAPPGDIQYF. This chain joins TRBV5-4 and TRBJ2-4; maybe TRBD2 (6 bases). The V end lost 0 bases, the J end lost 8 bases, and 15 bases lay between the germline ends. This CDR3 spans 15 amino acids. From germline, CDR1 is SGHNT and CDR2 YYREEE (reference sequence).

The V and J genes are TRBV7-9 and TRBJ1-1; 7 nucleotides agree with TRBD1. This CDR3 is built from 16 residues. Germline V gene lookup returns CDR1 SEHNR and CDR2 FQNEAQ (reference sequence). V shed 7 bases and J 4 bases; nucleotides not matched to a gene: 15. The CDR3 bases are TGTGCCAGCACGCTGAGAGCAGGGGGAATGGGCACTGAAGCTTTCTTT. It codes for CASTLRAGGMGTEAFF.

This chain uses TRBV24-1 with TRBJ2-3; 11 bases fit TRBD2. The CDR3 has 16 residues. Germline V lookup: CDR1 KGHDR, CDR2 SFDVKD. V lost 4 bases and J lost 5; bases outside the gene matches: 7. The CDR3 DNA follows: TGTGCCACCAGTGAACCGACTAGCGGGGTTTTAGATACGCAGTATTTT. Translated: CATSEPTSGVLDTQYF.

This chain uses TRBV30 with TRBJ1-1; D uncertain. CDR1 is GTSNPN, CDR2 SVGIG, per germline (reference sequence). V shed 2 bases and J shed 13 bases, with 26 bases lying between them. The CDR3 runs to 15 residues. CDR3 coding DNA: TGTGCCTGGAGTCTTTCTACCCGACCCGAGACTTCTTGTTTCTTT. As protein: CAWSLSTRPETSCFF.

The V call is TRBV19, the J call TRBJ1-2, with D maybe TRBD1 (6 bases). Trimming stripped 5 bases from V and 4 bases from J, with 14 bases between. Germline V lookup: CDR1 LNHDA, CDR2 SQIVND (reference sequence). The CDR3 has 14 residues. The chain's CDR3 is CASSATGQTYGYTF. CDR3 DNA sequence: TGTGCCAGTAGTGCCACGGGACAAACCTATGGCTACACCTTC.